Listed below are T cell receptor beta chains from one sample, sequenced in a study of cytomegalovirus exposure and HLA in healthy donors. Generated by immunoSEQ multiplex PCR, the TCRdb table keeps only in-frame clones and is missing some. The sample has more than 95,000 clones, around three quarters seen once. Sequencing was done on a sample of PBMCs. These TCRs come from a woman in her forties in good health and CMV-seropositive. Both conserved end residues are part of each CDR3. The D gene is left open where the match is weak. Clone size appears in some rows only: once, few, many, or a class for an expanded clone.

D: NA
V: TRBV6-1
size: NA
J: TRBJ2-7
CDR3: CASSETDSYEQYF
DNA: TGTGCCAGCAGTGAGACAGACTCCTACGAGCAGTACTTC

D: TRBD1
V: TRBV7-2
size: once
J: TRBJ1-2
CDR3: CASSPQTGSYGYTF
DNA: TGTGCCAGCAGCCCCCAGACAGGGTCCTATGGCTACACCTTC

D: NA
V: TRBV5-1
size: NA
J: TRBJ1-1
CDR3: CASSLVVGRAEAFF
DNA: TGCGCCAGCAGCTTGGTTGTGGGGAGGGCTGAAGCTTTCTTT

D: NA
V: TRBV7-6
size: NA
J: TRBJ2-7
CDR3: CASSQTGGEQYF
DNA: TGTGCCAGCAGCCAAACCGGGGGCGAGCAGTACTTC

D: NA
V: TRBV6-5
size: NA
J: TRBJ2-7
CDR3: CASSYSRARGEQYF
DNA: TGTGCCAGCAGTTACTCTAGGGCTAGGGGCGAGCAGTACTTC

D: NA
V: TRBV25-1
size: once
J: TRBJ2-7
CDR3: CASRGAGAGTYEQYF
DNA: TGTGCCAGCAGGGGGGCGGGGGCCGGGACCTACGAGCAGTACTTC

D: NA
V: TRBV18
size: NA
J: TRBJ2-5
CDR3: CASSPGSTGRETQYF
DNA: TGTGCCAGCTCACCAGGGTCGACAGGGAGGGAGACCCAGTACTTC

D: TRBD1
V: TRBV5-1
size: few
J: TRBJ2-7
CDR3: CASSRDRVMDEQYF
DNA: TGCGCCAGCAGCCGGGACAGGGTGATGGACGAGCAGTACTTC

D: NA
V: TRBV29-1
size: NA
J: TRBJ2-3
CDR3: CSVEGPPHDTQYF
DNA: TGCAGCGTTGAAGGGCCCCCCCATGATACGCAGTATTTT

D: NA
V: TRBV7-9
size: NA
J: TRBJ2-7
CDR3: CASSQPGNSYEQYF
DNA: TGTGCCAGCAGCCAACCCGGGAACTCCTACGAGCAGTACTTC

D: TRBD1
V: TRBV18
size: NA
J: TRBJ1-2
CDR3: CASSPTGTGSGYTF
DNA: TGTGCCAGCTCACCTACCGGGACAGGGAGTGGCTACACCTTC

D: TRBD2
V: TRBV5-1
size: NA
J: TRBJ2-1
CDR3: CASSLGLAGYNEQFF
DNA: TGCGCCAGCAGCTTGGGACTAGCGGGGTACAATGAGCAGTTCTTC

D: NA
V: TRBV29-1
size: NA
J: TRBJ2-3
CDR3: CSVVYNTDTQYF
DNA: TGCAGCGTTGTATACAACACAGATACGCAGTATTTT

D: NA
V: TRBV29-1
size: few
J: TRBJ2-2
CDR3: CSVADRKNTGELFF
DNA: TGCAGCGTTGCCGACAGGAAGAACACCGGGGAGCTGTTTTTT

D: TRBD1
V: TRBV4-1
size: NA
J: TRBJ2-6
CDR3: CASSPTTGFKGANVLTF
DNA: TGCGCCAGCAGCCCGACGACAGGGTTTAAAGGGGCCAACGTCCTGACTTTC

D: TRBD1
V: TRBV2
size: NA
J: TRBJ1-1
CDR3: CASSPGVGQGGTEAFF
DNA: TGTGCCAGCAGCCCCGGTGTAGGACAGGGGGGGACTGAAGCTTTCTTT

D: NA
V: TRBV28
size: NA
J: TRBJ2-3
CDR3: CASSFVADTDTQYF
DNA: TGTGCCAGCAGTTTTGTAGCGGACACAGATACGCAGTATTTT

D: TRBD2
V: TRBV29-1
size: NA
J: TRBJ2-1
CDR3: CSTSGNIPNEQFF
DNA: TGCAGCACCAGCGGGAATATCCCTAATGAGCAGTTCTTC

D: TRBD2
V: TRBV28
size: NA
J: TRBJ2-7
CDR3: CASSLPSPGLAADEQYF
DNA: TGTGCCAGTAGTTTACCTAGTCCGGGACTAGCGGCAGACGAGCAGTACTTC

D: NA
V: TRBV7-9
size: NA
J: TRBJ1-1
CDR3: CASSSGTNTEAFF
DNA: TGTGCCAGCAGCTCAGGAACGAACACTGAAGCTTTCTTT

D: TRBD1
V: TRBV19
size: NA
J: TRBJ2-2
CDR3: CASSSRDRGRGTGELFF
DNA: TGTGCCAGTAGTTCCCGGGACAGGGGGCGCGGCACCGGGGAGCTGTTTTTT

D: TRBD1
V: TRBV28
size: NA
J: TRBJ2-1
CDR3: CASSPPPGGRNEQFF
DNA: TGTGCCAGCAGCCCACCCCCAGGGGGTAGGAATGAGCAGTTCTTC

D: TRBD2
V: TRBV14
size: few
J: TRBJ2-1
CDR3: CASSQVSGSFYNEQFF
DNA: TGTGCCAGCAGCCAAGTTAGCGGGAGTTTCTACAATGAGCAGTTCTTC

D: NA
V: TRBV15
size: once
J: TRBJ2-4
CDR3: CATSRDQLAKNIQYF
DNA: TGTGCCACCAGCAGAGATCAACTAGCCAAAAACATTCAGTACTTC